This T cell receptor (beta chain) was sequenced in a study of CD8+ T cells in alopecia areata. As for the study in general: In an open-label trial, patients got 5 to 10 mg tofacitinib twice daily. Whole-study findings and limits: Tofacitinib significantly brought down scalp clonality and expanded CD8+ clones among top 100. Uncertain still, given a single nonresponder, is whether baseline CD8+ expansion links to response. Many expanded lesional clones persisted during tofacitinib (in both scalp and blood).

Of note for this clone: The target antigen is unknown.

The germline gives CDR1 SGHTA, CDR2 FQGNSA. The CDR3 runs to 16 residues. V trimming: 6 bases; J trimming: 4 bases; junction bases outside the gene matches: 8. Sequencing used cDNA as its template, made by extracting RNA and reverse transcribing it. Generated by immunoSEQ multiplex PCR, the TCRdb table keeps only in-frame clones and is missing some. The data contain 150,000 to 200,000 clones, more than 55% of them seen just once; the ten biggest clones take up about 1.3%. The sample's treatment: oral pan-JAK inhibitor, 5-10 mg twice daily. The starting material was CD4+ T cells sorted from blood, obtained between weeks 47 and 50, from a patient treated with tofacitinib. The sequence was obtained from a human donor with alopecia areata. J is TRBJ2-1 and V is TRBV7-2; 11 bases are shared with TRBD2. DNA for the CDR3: TGTGCCAGCAGTTCTACTAGCGGGGGAGGATACAATGAGCAGTTCTTC. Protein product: CASSSTSGGGYNEQFF.